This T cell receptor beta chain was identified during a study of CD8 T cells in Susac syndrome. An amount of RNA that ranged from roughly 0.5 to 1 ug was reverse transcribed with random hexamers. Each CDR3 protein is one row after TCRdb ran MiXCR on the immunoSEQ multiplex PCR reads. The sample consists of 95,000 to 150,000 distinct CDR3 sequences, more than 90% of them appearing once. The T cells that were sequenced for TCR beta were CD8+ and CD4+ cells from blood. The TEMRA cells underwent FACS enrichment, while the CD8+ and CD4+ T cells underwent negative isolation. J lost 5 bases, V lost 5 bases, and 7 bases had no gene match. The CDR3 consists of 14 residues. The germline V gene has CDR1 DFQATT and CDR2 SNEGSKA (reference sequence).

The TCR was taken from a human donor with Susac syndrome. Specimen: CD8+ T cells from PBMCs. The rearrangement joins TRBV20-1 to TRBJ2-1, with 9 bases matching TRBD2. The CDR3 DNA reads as TGCAGTGCTCTTAGCGGGAGTCATAACAATGAGCAGTTCTTC. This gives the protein CSALSGSHNNEQFF.